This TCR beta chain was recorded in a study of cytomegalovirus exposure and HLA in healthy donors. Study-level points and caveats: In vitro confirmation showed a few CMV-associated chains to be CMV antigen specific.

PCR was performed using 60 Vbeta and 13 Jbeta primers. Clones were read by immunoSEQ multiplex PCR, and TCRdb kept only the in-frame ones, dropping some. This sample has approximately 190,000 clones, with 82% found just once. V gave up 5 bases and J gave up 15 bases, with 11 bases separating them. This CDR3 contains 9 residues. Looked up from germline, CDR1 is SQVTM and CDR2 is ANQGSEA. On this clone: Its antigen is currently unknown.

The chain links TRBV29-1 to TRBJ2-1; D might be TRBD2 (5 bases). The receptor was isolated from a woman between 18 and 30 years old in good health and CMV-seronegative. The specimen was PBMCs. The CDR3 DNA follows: TGCAGCGTTACCCCAGGAGGGTTCTTC. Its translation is CSVTPGGFF.